What follows describes a single T cell receptor (beta chain). Its antigen is unknown. These data originate in a study of monozygotic twins with inflammatory bowel disease. Notes on the study in general: What may have added variability to patient repertoires is that immunosuppressive treatments differed. T cell subtypes that differed could not be told apart.

TCRdb re-called the 5' RACE reads; one entry per CDR3 protein, DNA not given. The sample data list roughly 170,000 distinct CDR3 sequences. The V gene's germline CDR1 is MGHRA and CDR2 YSYEKL. CDR3 length: 13 residues. Material: blood. This sequence was found in a human donor with ulcerative colitis or Crohn's disease, or a healthy co-twin of an affected twin (not recorded which). The chain joins TRBV4-1 to TRBJ2-7. The CDR3 region is CASSQGLGAEQYF.